One and the same sample provided the 31 T cell receptor beta chains below, sequenced in a study of T cells in Graves' hyperthyroidism and ophthalmopathy. RNA transcripts were the template for amplifying TCR beta CDR3 regions. The TCR CDR3 first-round RT-PCR relied on the HTBI primer set. TCRdb re-derived calls from the multiplex PCR reads in MiXCR, one entry per CDR3 protein. The sample lists a few hundred thousand distinct CDR3 sequences, about 15% occurring once. Material for sequencing was blood. These receptors were collected from a woman aged 55-69 years with Graves' ophthalmopathy.

The table lists this clonotype with a few counts. The gene calls are TRBV11-2 and TRBJ1-1; TRBD1 agrees at 8 bases. V trimming: 10 bases; J trimming: 0 bases; junction bases outside the gene matches: 13. The CDR3 runs 16 residues. From germline, CDR1 is SGHAT and CDR2 FQNNGV. The CDR3 loop reads CATRFNRGGMNTEAFF. CDR3 DNA: TGTGCCACCCGATTTAACAGGGGGGGCATGAACACTGAAGCTTTCTTT.

This clonotype came up many times. This chain links TRBV20-1 with TRBJ2-7, with TRBD2 identical over 10 bases. Germline-derived CDR1 and CDR2 are DFQATT and SNEGSKA (reference sequence). The CDR3 totals 15 residues. V trimming: 5 bases; J trimming: 2 bases; junction bases outside the gene matches: 9. In DNA form, the CDR3 reads TGCAGTGCTGGAATTCTAGCGGGGGAAACCTACGAGCAGTACTTC. Its translation: CSAGILAGETYEQYF.

Ten or more counts support this clonotype. Here the CDR3 reads CASSLYQGPVSEAFF. The CDR3 region has the DNA TGCGCCAGCAGCTTGTACCAGGGGCCGGTATCTGAAGCTTTCTTT. V is TRBV5-1 and J is TRBJ1-1; maybe TRBD1 (6 bases). This CDR3 has 15 residues. V shed 1 base and J shed 6 bases, with 16 bases lying between them. The germline V gene encodes CDR1 SGHRS and CDR2 YFSETQ.

V gene TRBV6-1 combines with J gene TRBJ1-5; 7 nucleotides align to TRBD1. The V segment lost 6 bases and the J segment 9 bases; nucleotides outside the gene matches: 14. The V gene's germline CDR1 is MNHNS and CDR2 SASEGT. The CDR3 runs to 15 residues. The CDR3 DNA reads TGTGCCAGCAGCCTAGAACGGGACAGACAATCGCCCCAGCATTTT. Translating gives CASSLERDRQSPQHF.

This clonotype was seen ten or more times. The rearrangement joins TRBV7-6 to TRBJ2-1, with 9 nucleotides matching TRBD2. Trimming cost V 5 bases and J 1 base; bases outside gene matches: 6. CDR3 length: 16 residues. Germline V lookup: CDR1 SGHVS, CDR2 FNYEAQ. The CDR3 nucleotides are TGTGCCAGCAGCACCGGAACTAGCGGGTCCTACAATGAGCAGTTCTTC. Protein product: CASSTGTSGSYNEQFF.

A few counts support this clonotype. V and J are TRBV10-3 and TRBJ2-5; D may be TRBD2 (6 bases). The CDR3 runs 16 residues. In germline, CDR1 is ENHRY, CDR2 SYGVKD. Trimming left V 0 bases short and J 5 bases short, with 16 bases between. Here the CDR3 DNA reads TGTGCCATCAGTGAGTCGGGAGGACCCTTACGGGAGACCCAGTACTTC. Its protein product is CAISESGGPLRETQYF.

This clonotype was seen at least ten times. The V gene is TRBV9, the J gene TRBJ2-2, with 11 nucleotides matching TRBD2. The J segment lost 4 bases and the V segment lost 3 bases, leaving 2 bases of the junction unmatched. The CDR3 is 15 residues long. Germline V gives CDR1 SGDLS, CDR2 YYNGEE. CDR3 region: CASSETSGGTGELFF. CDR3 DNA: TGTGCCAGCAGCGAAACTAGCGGGGGCACCGGGGAGCTGTTTTTT.

The chain combines TRBV19 with TRBJ1-1; D is possibly TRBD1 (5 bases). The CDR3 covers 13 residues. V was clipped by 6 bases and J by 5 bases, with 13 bases between them. Per germline, CDR1 LNHDA and CDR2 SQIVND (reference sequence). The CDR3 DNA is TGTGCCAGTAGCCCAAGGGGTGTAACTGAAGCTTTCTTT. Its translation is CASSPRGVTEAFF. The full variable domain, completed using reference TRBV19 and TRBJ1-1, is DGGITQSPKYLFRKEGQNVTLSCEQNLNHDAMYWYRQDPGQGLRLIYYSQIVNDFQKGDIAEGYSVSREKKESFPLTVTSAQKNPTAFYLCASSPRGVTEAFFGQGTRLTVV.

This clonotype was seen many times. This chain uses TRBV6-1 with TRBJ1-6; no clear D. CDR1 MNHNS and CDR2 SASEGT come from the germline V gene. Trimming removed 3 bases from V and 14 bases from J, with 11 bases in between. This CDR3 is 12 amino acids long. The CDR3 protein is CASSDFARALHF. The CDR3 DNA follows: TGTGCCAGCAGTGATTTCGCTCGGGCCCTCCACTTT.

This clonotype was picked up a small number of times. The rearrangement links TRBV7-8 to TRBJ1-1; 7 positions match TRBD1. Germline V gene data show CDR1 as SGHVS and CDR2 as FQNEAQ. V gave up 6 bases and J gave up 0 bases; unmatched junction bases: 10. This CDR3 contains 16 residues. As DNA, the CDR3 is TGTGCCAGCAGGAGGAACAGGGGAGTAATGAACACTGAAGCTTTCTTT. This codes for CASRRNRGVMNTEAFF.

CDR3 nucleotide sequence: TGTGCCAGCTCACCAAGTTTCACAACTACCTCCTACGAGCAGTACTTC. Translating gives CASSPSFTTTSYEQYF. This chain connects TRBV18 to TRBJ2-7; D is uncertain. The CDR3 has 16 amino acids. The V gene lost 2 bases and the J gene lost 0 bases, with 14 bases spanning the gap. Germline CDR1 KGHSH, CDR2 LQKENI.

Ten or more counts support this clonotype. The rearrangement joins TRBV6-2 or TRBV6-3 to TRBJ2-3; D is uncertain. CDR3 length equals 15 residues. Germline V gene data show CDR1 as MNHEY and CDR2 as SVGEGT. V lost 10 bases to trimming and J lost 0 bases, with 17 bases between them. The CDR3 region has the DNA TGTGCCACCTGGATGAACCCCCTAAGCACAGATACGCAGTATTTT. Translating gives CATWMNPLSTDTQYF.

This clonotype was counted only a few times. This chain links TRBV5-6 with TRBJ1-5; D not certain. Trimming took 3 bases from V and 4 from J, leaving 11 bases between them. The germline CDR1 and CDR2 sequences are SGHDT and YYEEEE. This CDR3 contains 14 residues. CDR3 nucleotide sequence: TGTGCCAGCAGCTCCCCTGGAGGGAATCAGCCCCAGCATTTT. Its translation is CASSSPGGNQPQHF.

This clonotype was recorded many times. This chain links TRBV6-2 or TRBV6-3 with TRBJ1-1; D possibly corresponds to TRBD1 (5 bases). V was trimmed by 7 bases and J by 5 bases, leaving 20 bases between them. The length of the CDR3 is 15 residues. Germline V lookup: CDR1 MNHEY, CDR2 SVGEGT. The CDR3 is CASIPLRGSGTEAFF. The CDR3 DNA sequence: TGTGCCAGCATCCCCCTTCGGGGGAGCGGGACTGAAGCTTTCTTT.

The rearrangement links TRBV15 to TRBJ1-5; 7 nucleotides align to TRBD1. This CDR3 is 15 amino acids long. Germline CDR1 and CDR2: LNHNV and YYDKDF (reference sequence). With 5 bases clipped from V and 7 bases from J, the junction kept 11 bases outside the gene matches. The DNA for the CDR3 is TGTGCCACCAGCCAGAACAGGGGAACGGGGCAGCCCCAGCATTTT. Translated: CATSQNRGTGQPQHF.

This clonotype was seen ten or more times. The genes are TRBV7-6 and TRBJ2-3; TRBD2 aligns across 13 bases. This CDR3 contains 20 residues. Germline lookup yields CDR1 SGHVS and CDR2 FNYEAQ. After removal of 3 bases from V and 0 bases from J, the junction contained 12 bases not matched to a gene. In nucleotides, the CDR3 is TGTGCCAGCAGCTTTGGATTCATACTAGCGGGAGGGCCTAGCACAGATACGCAGTATTTT. It codes for CASSFGFILAGGPSTDTQYF.

The gene calls are TRBV25-1 and TRBJ2-2; 8 nucleotides match TRBD1. CDR1 is MGHDK and CDR2 is SYGVNS in the germline V gene. The CDR3 extends over 16 amino acids. J lost 7 bases, V lost 10 bases, and 17 bases had no gene match. This CDR3 reads CATRGGPGGAVGELFF. CDR3 in DNA: TGTGCCACCAGGGGTGGGCCAGGGGGCGCGGTCGGGGAGCTGTTTTTT.

The V and J genes are TRBV6-1 and TRBJ2-5, with 15 bases matching TRBD2. The CDR3 consists of 15 residues. Looked up from germline, CDR1 is MNHNS and CDR2 is SASEGT. The trim removed 6 bases at V and 5 bases at J, leaving 4 bases unmatched. CDR3 sequence (DNA): TGTGCCAGCAGCAGGACTAGCGGGAGGGGTGAGACCCAGTACTTC. Amino acids: CASSRTSGRGETQYF.

At least ten counts were recorded for this clonotype. The chain is built from TRBV12-3 or TRBV12-4 and TRBJ1-2; D remains unclear. The CDR3 runs to 15 residues. V gave up 2 bases and J gave up 4 bases, with 14 bases separating them. This chain's CDR3 is CASSLNGSPSYGYTF. CDR3 bases: TGTGCCAGCAGTTTAAACGGCAGTCCTTCCTATGGCTACACCTTC.

The gene calls are TRBV6-5 and TRBJ2-5, with no clear D. V was pared by 2 bases and J by 5 bases, with 6 bases between. This CDR3 is 12 amino acids long. The germline gives CDR1 MNHEY, CDR2 SVGAGI. The CDR3 region is CASSYQLETQYF. CDR3 nucleotide sequence: TGTGCCAGCAGTTACCAGTTGGAGACCCAGTACTTC.

V usage is TRBV5-1 and J usage is TRBJ2-7, with 8 positions matching TRBD2. This CDR3 is 16 amino acids long. CDR1 and CDR2 (germline): SGHRS, YFSETQ. V lost 0 bases and J lost 0; bases outside the gene matches: 5. The CDR3 here is CASSLADSGNSYEQYF. Here the CDR3 DNA reads TGCGCCAGCAGCTTGGCCGATAGCGGGAACTCCTACGAGCAGTACTTC.

At least ten counts were recorded for this clonotype. The chain has TRBV3-1 and TRBJ1-2; no firm D call. From germline, CDR1 is LGHDT and CDR2 YNNKEL (reference sequence). This CDR3 has 12 residues. V lost 5 bases, J lost 5 bases, and 9 bases lay in between. For the CDR3, the DNA is TGTGCCAGCAGCGCCCGGGAGTATGGCTACACCTTC. Translating gives CASSAREYGYTF. Using reference TRBV3-1 and TRBJ1-2 for the parts outside the CDR3, the full variable domain is DTAVSQTPKYLVTQMGNDKSIKCEQNLGHDTMYWYKQDSKKFLKIMFSYNNKELIINETVPNRFSPKSPDKAHLNLHINSLELGDSAVYFCASSAREYGYTFGSGTRLTVV.

The V gene is TRBV7-2, the J gene TRBJ2-1, with D possibly being TRBD1 (6 bases). The ends were cut back, 0 bases at V and 3 bases at J, with 9 bases in the middle. This CDR3 is 15 amino acids long. Germline V lookup: CDR1 SGHTA, CDR2 FQGNSA. In nucleotides, the CDR3 is TGTGCCAGCAGCTTAGCGGGGGCTATCTACAATGAGCAGTTCTTC. Translated, it gives CASSLAGAIYNEQFF. Filled out from reference TRBV7-2 and TRBJ2-1, the complete variable domain reads GAGVSQSPSNKVTEKGKDVELRCDPISGHTALYWYRQSLGQGLEFLIYFQGNSAPDKSGLPSDRFSAERTGGSVSTLTIQRTQQEDSAVYLCASSLAGAIYNEQFFGPGTRLTVL.

The rearrangement links TRBV11-2 to TRBJ2-4, with TRBD2 matching 9 bases. V trimming: 5 bases; J trimming: 6 bases; junction bases outside the gene matches: 14. The germline gives CDR1 SGHAT, CDR2 FQNNGV. There are 17 residues in the CDR3. CDR3: CASSPGLAGGPRNIQYF. The CDR3 region has the DNA TGTGCCAGCAGCCCAGGACTCGCGGGAGGGCCACGAAACATTCAGTACTTC.

This clonotype was observed many times. This chain uses TRBV12-3 or TRBV12-4 with TRBJ2-6; D is perhaps TRBD2 (6 bases). Trimming took off 2 bases at V and 0 bases at J, with 14 bases between the two ends. This CDR3 is built from 18 residues. The DNA for the CDR3 is TGTGCCAGCAGTTTATGGAGGGATACGCGCTCTGGGGCCAACGTCCTGACTTTC. It is translated as CASSLWRDTRSGANVLTF.

The chain carries TRBV29-1 and TRBJ2-7; D might be TRBD1 (6 bases). CDR1 is SQVTM and CDR2 is ANQGSEA in the germline V gene. The CDR3 has 11 residues. V was shortened by 4 bases and J by 5 bases, with 9 bases between the two germline ends. DNA of the CDR3: TGCAGCGTTGGGACAGAAGACGAGCAGTACTTC. Protein product: CSVGTEDEQYF.

This chain uses TRBV11-2 with TRBJ2-7; 9 bases are a match to TRBD1. Per the germline V gene, CDR1 is SGHAT and CDR2 is FQNNGV. V shed 6 bases, J shed 2 bases, and the junction held 8 bases outside the gene matches. The CDR3 is 15 amino acids. In DNA form, the CDR3 reads TGTGCCAGCAGGCAAGGACAGGGGATTACCTACGAGCAGTACTTC. This encodes CASRQGQGITYEQYF.

This chain joins TRBV10-2 and TRBJ2-3; 8 bases match TRBD1. J was trimmed by 2 bases and V by 6 bases; bases with no gene match: 7. In germline, CDR1 is WSHSY, CDR2 SAAADI. The CDR3 loop spans 15 amino acids. In DNA, the CDR3 is TGCGCCAGCAGAGCCCGGACAGGGTTCACAGATACGCAGTATTTT. This translates into CASRARTGFTDTQYF.

This clonotype was detected many times. The rearrangement joins TRBV2 to TRBJ1-1; tentatively, D is TRBD1 (5 bases). The CDR3 loop spans 13 amino acids. V lost 5 bases and J 2 bases, leaving 9 bases between the germline ends. Germline CDR1 is SNHLY and CDR2 is FYNNEI. In nucleotides, the CDR3 is TGTGCCAGCAGTCAGGGACCTAACACTGAAGCTTTCTTT. Its protein is CASSQGPNTEAFF.

This clonotype was seen more than once but under ten times. This chain joins TRBV11-3 and TRBJ2-5, with D perhaps TRBD1 (6 bases). In germline, CDR1 is SGHNT, CDR2 YENEEA. This CDR3 has 15 amino acids. V lost 1 base and J 4 bases, leaving 13 bases between the germline ends. The CDR3 region has the DNA TGTGCCAGCAGCTTAGGACAGAAGGGGGTAGAGACCCAGTACTTC. Protein product: CASSLGQKGVETQYF.

The rearrangement joins TRBV12-3 or TRBV12-4 to TRBJ2-7; 8 nucleotides align to TRBD2. V lost 6 bases, J lost 0 bases, and 7 bases stayed unmatched. There are 15 residues in the CDR3. CDR3 loop: CASRHGGGSSYEQYF. In DNA form, the CDR3 reads TGTGCCAGCAGGCACGGGGGGGGCAGCTCCTACGAGCAGTACTTC.